The clone carrying this T cell receptor (beta chain) was seen repeatedly, ten times or more. There were TCR beta CDR3 regions amplified from RNA transcripts. HTBI primers were used for first-round RT-PCR of the TCR CDR3. Each CDR3 protein gets one entry after TCRdb re-called the multiplex PCR reads with MiXCR. In the table there are a few hundred thousand distinct CDR3 sequences, 13% of which are singletons. These data originate in a study of T cells in Graves' hyperthyroidism and ophthalmopathy. The germline CDR1 and CDR2 sequences are MNHNY and SVGAGI (reference sequence). Losses at the gene ends were 0 bases for V and 3 bases for J; bases not matched to a gene: 1. This CDR3 is 14 amino acids long. Reasons for excluding patients were uncontrolled infection, other autoimmune disease, pregnancy or lactation. Orbital computed tomography and thyroid ultrasound, together with serum TRAb and thyroxine and clinical symptoms, were used for diagnoses. Each 10 ml fresh peripheral blood draw supplied the PBMCs.

The specimen sequenced was blood. The V and J genes are TRBV6-6 and TRBJ2-5, with TRBD1 matching over 7 bases. This TCR was sampled from a woman under 30 with Graves' hyperthyroidism. This CDR3 reads CASSYSQGEETQYF. DNA of the CDR3: TGTGCCAGCAGTTACTCGCAGGGGGAAGAGACCCAGTACTTC.